The 16 T cell receptor beta chains below were found in one sample sequenced in a study of T cell responses to AZD1222 COVID-19 vaccine. Measured with immunoSEQ multiplex PCR; TCRdb has only the in-frame clones, and not every one. This table has some 150,000 clones, around nine tenths appearing once. The sequenced sample was peripheral blood, obtained after recovery from COVID-19. These receptors were obtained from an adult who had recovered from COVID-19.

The chain uses TRBV27 and TRBJ1-2; D call uncertain. The ends were cut back, 3 bases at V and 2 bases at J, with 13 bases in the middle. In germline, CDR1 is MNHEY, CDR2 SMNVEV (reference sequence). The CDR3 is 15 residues long. The CDR3: CASSFYSGGNYGYTF. CDR3 nucleotides: TGTGCCAGCAGTTTTTATAGTGGAGGGAACTATGGCTACACCTTC.

This chain uses TRBV12-5 with TRBJ1-1; the D is unclear. Trimming removed 3 bases at V and 1 base at J, with 3 bases between. The CDR3 is made up of 12 amino acids. Germline V gives CDR1 LGHNT, CDR2 FRNRAP. The CDR3 DNA reads TGTGCTAGTGGTTTTGGGAACACTGAAGCTTTCTTT. It yields the protein CASGFGNTEAFF. Drawing the rest from reference TRBV12-5 and TRBJ1-1, the complete variable domain is DARVTQTPRHKVTEMGQEVTMRCQPILGHNTVFWYRQTMMQGLELLAYFRNRAPLDDSGMPKDRFSAEMPDATLATLKIQPSEPRDSAVYFCASGFGNTEAFFGQGTRLTVV.

The count of this clone is one. V gene TRBV27 combines with J gene TRBJ1-5; a weak D match, TRBD1 (5 bases). This CDR3 contains 13 residues. CDR1 and CDR2 from the germline V gene are MNHEY and SMNVEV (reference sequence). V was trimmed by 3 bases and J by 7 bases, leaving 10 bases between them. The CDR3 spells CASSFSGLQPQHF. The CDR3 nucleotides are TGTGCCAGCAGTTTCTCGGGACTCCAGCCCCAGCATTTT.

The chain is built from TRBV20-1 and TRBJ2-3; D is unclear. CDR3 size: 14 residues. The V gene's germline CDR1 is DFQATT and CDR2 SNEGSKA (reference sequence). Trimming took off 3 bases at V and 0 bases at J, with 10 bases between the two ends. The CDR3 bases are TGCAGTGCTAGTGGCGGCGGAAGCACAGATACGCAGTATTTT. Translation gives CSASGGGSTDTQYF.

CDR3 bases: TGTGCCAGCAGCTCTCCCGGCCTGGGCACTGAAGCTTTCTTT. It yields the protein CASSSPGLGTEAFF. This chain links TRBV9 with TRBJ1-1; D ambiguous. This CDR3 has 14 residues. V lost 4 bases and J lost 4, with 14 bases in between. Germline assignment: CDR1 SGDLS and CDR2 YYNGEE.

This clone has just a few counts. This chain uses TRBV19 with TRBJ1-1; 8 bases are a match to TRBD1. The CDR3 totals 15 residues. CDR1 is LNHDA, CDR2 SQIVND, per germline (reference sequence). With 5 bases clipped from V and 1 base from J, the junction kept 6 bases outside the gene matches. The CDR3 region has the DNA TGTGCCAGTAGTGTGACAGGGGCTTGGAACACTGAAGCTTTCTTT. This translates into CASSVTGAWNTEAFF.

The chain carries TRBV28 and TRBJ2-7, with D uncertain. This CDR3 is 12 amino acids long. Germline CDR1 reads MDHEN; CDR2 reads SYDVKM. Trimming left V 2 bases short and J 2 bases short, with 4 bases between. CDR3 residues: CASSLTPYEQYF. CDR3 sequence (DNA): TGTGCCAGCAGTTTAACTCCCTACGAGCAGTACTTC. The whole variable domain, remainder taken from reference TRBV28 and TRBJ2-7, is DVKVTQSSRYLVKRTGEKVFLECVQDMDHENMFWYRQDPGLGLRLIYFSYDVKMKEKGDIPEGYSVSREKKERFSLILESASTNQTSMYLCASSLTPYEQYFGPGTRLTVT.

The chain has TRBV5-1 and TRBJ2-5; D remains unclear. V was trimmed by 4 bases and J by 2 bases, leaving 3 bases between them. The CDR3 length is 11 residues. Germline CDR1 SGHRS, CDR2 YFSETQ. The CDR3 loop is CASSTQETQYF. CDR3 sequence (DNA): TGCGCCAGCAGCACTCAAGAGACCCAGTACTTC.

The rearrangement joins TRBV19 to TRBJ2-7, with D perhaps TRBD1 or TRBD2 (7 bases each). The germline V gene encodes CDR1 LNHDA and CDR2 SQIVND (reference sequence). The CDR3 totals 17 residues. Deletions cut 2 bases from V and 1 base from J, with 18 bases between. CDR3 sequence: CASSIRGDSLSSYEQYF. The CDR3 nucleotides are TGTGCCAGTAGTATACGGGGGGACAGCCTCTCTTCCTACGAGCAGTACTTC.

The gene calls are TRBV6-2 or TRBV6-3 and TRBJ1-5, with D possibly being TRBD1 (6 bases). The CDR3 has 14 amino acids. Germline lookup yields CDR1 MNHEY and CDR2 SVGEGT. V was cut by 4 bases and J by 5 bases, with 12 bases left in between. CDR3 region: CASSSGTNYQPQHF. The CDR3 nucleotides are TGTGCCAGCAGTTCGGGGACAAATTATCAGCCCCAGCATTTT.

This chain connects TRBV6-2 or TRBV6-3 to TRBJ2-3; 10 bases are a match to TRBD1. CDR1 is MNHEY, CDR2 SVGEGT, per germline. This CDR3 contains 16 residues. V was pared by 5 bases and J by 3 bases, with 8 bases of the junction left unmatched. CDR3 bases: TGTGCCAGCAGTGACCGGGACAGGGGTACAACAGATACGCAGTATTTT. Amino acids: CASSDRDRGTTDTQYF.

As DNA, the CDR3 is TGTGCCAGCAGTTACCCCATTGCCCGGACAGGGGTTTACGAGCAGTACTTC. Amino acids: CASSYPIARTGVYEQYF. The chain employs TRBV6-2 or TRBV6-3 and TRBJ2-7; 9 bases map to TRBD1. This CDR3 has 17 residues. Germline V gene data show CDR1 as MNHEY and CDR2 as SVGEGT. V shed 2 bases, J shed 4 bases, and the junction held 12 bases outside the gene matches.

This clone was seen once. This rearrangement joins TRBV7-8 to TRBJ2-2; 8 nucleotides align to TRBD2. Germline assignment: CDR1 SGHVS and CDR2 FQNEAQ. The CDR3 runs to 16 residues. Trimming at V came to 5 bases and at J to 0 bases, leaving 5 bases not matched to a gene. The CDR3 region is CASSLSSGPNTGELFF. The CDR3 DNA reads TGTGCCAGCAGCCTATCTAGCGGGCCGAACACCGGGGAGCTGTTTTTT.

This clone has only one observation. The chain combines TRBV2 with TRBJ2-7, with TRBD2 identical over 7 bases. Germline CDR1 reads SNHLY; CDR2 reads FYNNEI. J lost 1 base, V lost 7 bases, and 7 bases had no gene match. There are 14 residues in the CDR3. CDR3 sequence reads: CASTPVGGSYEQYF. The CDR3 DNA is TGTGCCAGCACCCCCGTGGGGGGGTCCTACGAGCAGTACTTC. The variable domain in full, with the rest retrieved from reference TRBV2 and TRBJ2-7, is EPEVTQTPSHQVTQMGQEVILRCVPISNHLYFYWYRQILGQKVEFLVSFYNNEISEKSEIFDDQFSVERPDGSNFTLKIRSTKLEDSAMYFCASTPVGGSYEQYFGPGTRLTVT.

The rearrangement uses TRBV5-4 and TRBJ2-3; D is unclear. CDR3 length: 14 amino acids. Germline CDR1 and CDR2: SGHNT and YYREEE (reference sequence). Trimming pared 2 bases from V and 1 base from J, leaving 8 bases between. CDR3 coding DNA: TGTGCCAGCAGCTTTCCTAGAGGCACAGATACGCAGTATTTT. Its protein is CASSFPRGTDTQYF.

This chain uses TRBV10-3 with TRBJ2-1; D tentatively fits TRBD1 or TRBD2 (5 bases each). Germline CDR1 reads ENHRY; CDR2 reads SYGVKD. The CDR3 runs 13 residues. Trimming took off 10 bases at V and 5 bases at J, with 15 bases between the two ends. CDR3 sequence: CATSGTDNNEQFF. The DNA for the CDR3 is TGTGCCACCTCCGGGACGGACAACAATGAGCAGTTCTTC.